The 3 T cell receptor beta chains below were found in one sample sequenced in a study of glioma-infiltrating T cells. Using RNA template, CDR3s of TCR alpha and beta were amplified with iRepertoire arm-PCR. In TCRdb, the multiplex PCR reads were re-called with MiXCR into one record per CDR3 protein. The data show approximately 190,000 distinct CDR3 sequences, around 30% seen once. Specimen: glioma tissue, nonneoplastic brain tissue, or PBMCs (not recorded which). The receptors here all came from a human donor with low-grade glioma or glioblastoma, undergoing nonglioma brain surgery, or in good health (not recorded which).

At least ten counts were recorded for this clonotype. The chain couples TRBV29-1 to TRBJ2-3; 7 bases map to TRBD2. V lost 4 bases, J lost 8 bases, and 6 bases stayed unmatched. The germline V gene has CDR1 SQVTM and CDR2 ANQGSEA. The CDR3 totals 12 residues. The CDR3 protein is CSVGRWEGTQYF. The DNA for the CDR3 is TGCAGCGTTGGACGGTGGGAGGGTACGCAGTATTTT.

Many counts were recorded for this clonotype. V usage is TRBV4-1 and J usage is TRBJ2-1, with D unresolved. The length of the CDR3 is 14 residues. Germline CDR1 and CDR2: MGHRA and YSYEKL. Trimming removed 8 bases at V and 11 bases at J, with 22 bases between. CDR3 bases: TGCGCCAGCGGAACGTACCTTCCAACAAGTAAGCAGTTCTTC. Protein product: CASGTYLPTSKQFF.

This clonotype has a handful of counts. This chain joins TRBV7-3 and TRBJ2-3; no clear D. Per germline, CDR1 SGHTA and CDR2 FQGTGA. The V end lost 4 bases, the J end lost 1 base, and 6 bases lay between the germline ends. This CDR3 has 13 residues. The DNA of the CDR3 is TGTGCCAGCAGCTCTTCGGGCACAGATACGCAGTATTTT. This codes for CASSSSGTDTQYF.